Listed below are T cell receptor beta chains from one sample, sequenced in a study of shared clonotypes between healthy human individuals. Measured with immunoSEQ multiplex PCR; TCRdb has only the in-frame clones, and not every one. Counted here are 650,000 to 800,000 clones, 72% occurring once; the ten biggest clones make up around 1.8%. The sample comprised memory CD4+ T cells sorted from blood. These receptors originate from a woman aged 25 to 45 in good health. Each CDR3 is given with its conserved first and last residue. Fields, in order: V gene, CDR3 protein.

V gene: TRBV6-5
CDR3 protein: CASSQGGKNTEAFF

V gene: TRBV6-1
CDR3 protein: CASSDQGRLVGTVYPEQYF

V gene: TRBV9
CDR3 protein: CASSVGQALSYEQYF

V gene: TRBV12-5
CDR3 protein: CASARDRTYEQYF

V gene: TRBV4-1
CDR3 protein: CASSQGTPNNEKLFF

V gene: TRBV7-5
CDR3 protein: CVRSLGGLETTDDEQYF

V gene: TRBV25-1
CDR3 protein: CASSDAGRAPTGELFF

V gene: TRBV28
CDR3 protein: CAGSTGGFGYTF

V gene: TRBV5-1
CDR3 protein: CASSWGLTSGSNNEQFF

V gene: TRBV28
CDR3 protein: CASSPGQRSYEQYF

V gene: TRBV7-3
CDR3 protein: CASSNSLLAGDTDTQYF

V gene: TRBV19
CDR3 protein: CASSVGEATKLFF

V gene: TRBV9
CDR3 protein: CASSGTSGHNEQFF